This T cell receptor (beta chain) was recovered during a study of cytomegalovirus exposure and HLA in healthy donors. PCR amplification relied on 60 Vbeta primers (plus 13 Jbeta primers). TCRdb keeps only in-frame clones here, not all; method: immunoSEQ multiplex PCR. The sample gives roughly 200,000 clones, 80% to 85% of which show up once; about 3% is in the top ten. Trimming stripped 2 bases from V and 4 bases from J, with 11 bases between. The CDR3 sequence is 14 residues long. The germline gives CDR1 SGHTA, CDR2 FQGNSA. This chain uses TRBV7-2 with TRBJ2-5, with D perhaps matching TRBD2 (5 bases). The specimen was PBMCs. The receptor comes from a woman aged 40 to 55 in good health and CMV-seronegative. For the CDR3, the DNA is TGTGCCAGCAGCTTACACCTAGCAGGAGAGACCCAGTACTTC. It encodes CASSLHLAGETQYF.